The clone carrying this TCR beta chain appeared many times. Its specificity is not known. This sample was taken from a study of CD8 T cells in ankylosing spondylitis. The study, taken as a whole, reports: Ankylosing spondylitis blood appeared to be characterized by a TCR beta motif of eight highly homologous variants. Some motif variants were previously reported in reactive arthritis synovial fluid and blood. Researchers reportedly found disease-linked clones significantly enriched in matched ankylosing spondylitis synovial fluid.

TCRdb passed the 5' RACE reads through MiXCR, listing each CDR3 protein once. The data show approximately 130,000 distinct CDR3 sequences, with more than 9.5% seen just once and around 4.1% held by the top ten. The V end was cut by 0 bases, the J end by 10 bases, with 5 bases between. This CDR3 region has 11 residues. Germline assignment: CDR1 SGHDT and CDR2 YYEEEE. The sequence was obtained from a female donor with ankylosing spondylitis or in good health (not recorded which). The sequencing sample was made of blood, either unsorted or a sorted T cell fraction (not recorded which). V gene TRBV5-6 combines with J gene TRBJ2-1; D is perhaps TRBD2 (5 bases). The CDR3, as DNA: TGTGCCAGCAGCTTGGGGAGGGAGCAGTTCTTC. Translated: CASSLGREQFF.